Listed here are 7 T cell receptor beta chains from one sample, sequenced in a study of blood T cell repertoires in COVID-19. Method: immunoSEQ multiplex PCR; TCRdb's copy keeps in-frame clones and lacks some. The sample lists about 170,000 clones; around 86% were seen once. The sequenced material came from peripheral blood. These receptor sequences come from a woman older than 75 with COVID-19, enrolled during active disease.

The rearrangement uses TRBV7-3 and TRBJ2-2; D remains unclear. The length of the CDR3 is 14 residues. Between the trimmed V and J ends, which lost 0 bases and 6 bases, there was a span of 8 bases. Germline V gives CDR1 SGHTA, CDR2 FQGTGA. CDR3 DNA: TGTGCCAGCAGCTTAACGAACAATGCCGGGGAGCTGTTTTTT. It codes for CASSLTNNAGELFF. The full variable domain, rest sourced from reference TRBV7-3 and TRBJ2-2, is GAGVSQTPSNKVTEKGKYVELRCDPISGHTALYWYRQSLGQGPEFLIYFQGTGAADDSGLPNDRFFAVRPEGSVSTLKIQRTERGDSAVYLCASSLTNNAGELFFGEGSRLTVL.

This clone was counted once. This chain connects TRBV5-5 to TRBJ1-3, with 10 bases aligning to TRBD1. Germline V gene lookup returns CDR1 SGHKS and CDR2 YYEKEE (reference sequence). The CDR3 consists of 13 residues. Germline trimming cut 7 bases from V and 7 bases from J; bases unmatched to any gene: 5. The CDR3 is CASGRQGANTIYF. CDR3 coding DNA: TGTGCCAGCGGTCGACAGGGGGCGAACACCATATATTTT.

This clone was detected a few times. The CDR3 sequence: CASSKGTSVYEQYF. The CDR3 DNA reads TGTGCCAGTAGTAAGGGGACTAGCGTCTACGAGCAGTACTTC. J is TRBJ2-7 and V is TRBV19, with TRBD2 matching 10 bases. CDR1 and CDR2 (germline): LNHDA, SQIVND (reference sequence). With V trimmed by 4 bases and J by 3 bases, 3 bases remained unmatched. The CDR3 spans 14 residues.

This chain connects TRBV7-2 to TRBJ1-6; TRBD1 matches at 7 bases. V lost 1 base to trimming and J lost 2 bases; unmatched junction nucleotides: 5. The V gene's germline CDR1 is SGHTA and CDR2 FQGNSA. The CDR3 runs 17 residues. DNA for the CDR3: TGTGCCAGCAGCTTAGGGGAACAGGGGACCTATAATTCACCCCTCCACTTT. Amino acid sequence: CASSLGEQGTYNSPLHF. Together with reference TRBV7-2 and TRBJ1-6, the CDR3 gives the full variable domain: GAGVSQSPSNKVTEKGKDVELRCDPISGHTALYWYRQSLGQGLEFLIYFQGNSAPDKSGLPSDRFSAERTGGSVSTLTIQRTQQEDSAVYLCASSLGEQGTYNSPLHFGNGTRLTVT.

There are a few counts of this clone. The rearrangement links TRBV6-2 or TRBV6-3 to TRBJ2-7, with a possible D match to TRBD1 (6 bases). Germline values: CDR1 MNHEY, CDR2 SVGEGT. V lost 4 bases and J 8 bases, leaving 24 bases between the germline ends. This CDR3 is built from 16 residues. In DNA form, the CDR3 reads TGTGCCAGCAGTTCCCTCGAGGCAGGGGCCTTAAGGAAGCAGTACTTC. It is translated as CASSSLEAGALRKQYF.

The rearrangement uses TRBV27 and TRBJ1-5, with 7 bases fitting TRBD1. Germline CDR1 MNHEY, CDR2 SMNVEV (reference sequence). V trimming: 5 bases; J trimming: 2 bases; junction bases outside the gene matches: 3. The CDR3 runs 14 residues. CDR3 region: CASSHRGGNQPQHF. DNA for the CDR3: TGTGCCAGCAGTCACAGGGGAGGCAATCAGCCCCAGCATTTT.

CDR3 nucleotide sequence: TGTGCCAGCAGGAATACAGGGCATAATTCACCCCTCCACTTT. Its protein is CASRNTGHNSPLHF. The chain employs TRBV7-3 and TRBJ1-6; D perhaps matches TRBD1 (6 bases). V shed 6 bases and J shed 5 bases, with 11 bases lying between them. The CDR3 has 14 residues. Looked up from germline, CDR1 is SGHTA and CDR2 is FQGTGA.